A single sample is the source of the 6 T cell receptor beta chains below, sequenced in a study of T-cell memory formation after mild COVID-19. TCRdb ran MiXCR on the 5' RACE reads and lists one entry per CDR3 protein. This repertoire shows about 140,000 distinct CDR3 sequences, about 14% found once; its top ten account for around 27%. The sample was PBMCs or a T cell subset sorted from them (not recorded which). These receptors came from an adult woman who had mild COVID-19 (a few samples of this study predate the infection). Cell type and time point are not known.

This CDR3 is CASRDRANTEAFF. CDR3 coding DNA: TGTGCCAGTCGTGACAGGGCGAACACTGAAGCTTTCTTT. The chain couples TRBV19 to TRBJ1-1; TRBD1 matches 7 bases. Germline V lookup: CDR1 LNHDA, CDR2 SQIVND (reference sequence). With 8 bases clipped from V and 1 base from J, the junction kept 4 bases outside the gene matches. The CDR3 length is 13 residues.

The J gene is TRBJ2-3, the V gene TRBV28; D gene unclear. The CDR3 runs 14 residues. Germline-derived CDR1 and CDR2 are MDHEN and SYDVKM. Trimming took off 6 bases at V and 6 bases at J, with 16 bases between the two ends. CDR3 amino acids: CASSHSSPGDTQYF. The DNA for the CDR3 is TGTGCCAGCAGCCACTCCTCGCCCGGGGATACGCAGTATTTT.

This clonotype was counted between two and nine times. CDR3 DNA sequence: TGTGCCACCAGTGAACTCGGGACGTTTAATGAGCAGTTCTTC. Translation: CATSELGTFNEQFF. The chain is built from TRBV24-1 and TRBJ2-1; tentatively, D is TRBD1 or TRBD2 (5 bases each). The CDR3 has 14 residues. Germline-derived CDR1 and CDR2 are KGHDR and SFDVKD. V lost 4 bases, J lost 7 bases, and 13 bases lay in between.

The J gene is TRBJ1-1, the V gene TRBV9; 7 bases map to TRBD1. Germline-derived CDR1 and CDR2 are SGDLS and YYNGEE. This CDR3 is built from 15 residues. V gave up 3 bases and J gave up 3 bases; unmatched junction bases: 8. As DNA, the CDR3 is TGTGCCAGCAGCGCACCAGGGGGAACGGACACTGAAGCTTTCTTT. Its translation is CASSAPGGTDTEAFF.

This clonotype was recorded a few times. The CDR3 DNA follows: TGCGCCAGCAGCCAAGTCCTAGCCAACGAGCAGTACTTC. Its protein is CASSQVLANEQYF. V and J are TRBV4-3 and TRBJ2-7; TRBD2 might be the D (5 bases). Trimming pared 1 base from V and 5 bases from J, leaving 9 bases between. The CDR3 consists of 13 residues. The germline V gene encodes CDR1 LGHNA and CDR2 YSLEER.

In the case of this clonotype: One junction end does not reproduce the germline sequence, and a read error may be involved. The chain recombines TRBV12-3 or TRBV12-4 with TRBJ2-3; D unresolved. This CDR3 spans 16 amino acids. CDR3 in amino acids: CASSLAGSTGPDTQYF. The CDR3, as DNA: TGTGCCAGCAGTTTAGCGGGCAGCACTGGCCCAGATACTCAGTATTTT.